This TCR beta chain emerged from a study of T-cell reconstitution after alpha-beta-depleted transplantation in children. With 3 bases clipped from V and 1 base from J, the junction kept 9 bases outside the gene matches. The CDR3 spans 17 residues. Germline CDR1 reads DFQATT; CDR2 reads SNEGSKA (reference sequence). Unique molecular identifiers tagged the TCRbeta library. In TCRdb, the PCR reads were re-called with MiXCR into one record per CDR3 protein. The sample has 190,000 or so distinct CDR3 sequences, roughly 15% seen once. The material sequenced was PBMCs from the stem cell graft donor, taken from the stem cell graft. The sequence was obtained from a human donor who donated a stem cell graft to a child with acute lymphoblastic leukemia. The chain joins TRBV20-1 to TRBJ2-7, with 13 bases matching TRBD2. DNA of the CDR3: TGCAGTGCTAGCGAACAACCGGGACTAGCGGGGTCCTACGAGCAGTACTTC. Its translation: CSASEQPGLAGSYEQYF.